This T cell receptor (beta chain) was found in a study of T cells in Graves' hyperthyroidism and ophthalmopathy. From RNA transcripts, TCR beta CDR3 regions were amplified. First-round RT-PCR of the TCR CDR3 relied on the HTBI primer set. TCRdb used MiXCR to reprocess the multiplex PCR reads, holding one entry per CDR3 protein. Altogether about 510,000 distinct CDR3 sequences are present, 12% to 15% being singletons, with the ten largest covering approximately 15%. Details on this clonotype: It may be a read error: a sequence one base away is much more abundant.

This CDR3 comprises 15 residues. The germline CDR1 and CDR2 sequences are DFQATT and SNEGSKA (reference sequence). The specimen sequenced was blood. The receptor comes from a woman in her thirties or forties with Graves' hyperthyroidism. The genes are TRBV20-1 and TRBJ2-1; D is unclear. The CDR3 DNA sequence: TGCAGTGCTGGAGATGGGGAATCCCCCTACAATGAGCAGTTCTTC. Residues: CSAGDGESPYNEQFF.